This T cell receptor beta chain was sequenced during a study of T cell repertoires in cytomegalovirus infection. Whole-study context: TCR beta signatures that were public indicated CMV infection and matching HLA type. Findings of the study overall: Predominance within the ex vivo response was attributable to HLA-C-restricted CMV-specific TCR beta clonotypes.

A single record per CDR3 protein comes from TCRdb applying MiXCR to the reads. Of 450,000 to 550,000 distinct CDR3 sequences listed, about 42% are singletons. This clonotype was picked up a small number of times. Its cognate antigen is unknown. The sequencing here drew on cultured PBMCs, taken from culture after CMV antigen stimulation. The receptor comes from a human donor in good health (CMV status not recorded). Some clones in this sample may be carry-over from other donors' samples.

The CDR3 loop reads CASSRTAYDYEQYF. In DNA form, the CDR3 reads TGTGCCAGCAGTCGAACAGCATATGACTACGAGCAGTACTTC. This chain links TRBV28 with TRBJ2-7; D uncertain. The CDR3 totals 14 residues. V was pared by 5 bases and J by 3 bases, with 14 bases between. Germline loops: CDR1 MDHEN, CDR2 SYDVKM.